This note documents a single T cell receptor (beta chain) sequence. No cognate antigen has been identified for it. No clone much larger than this one lies a single base away; base qualities are absent. The time point label for this specimen denotes: baseline before first vaccination. Samples from vaccinated people were obtained from the UK trials COV001 and COV002, which included a single-blind randomized controlled phase 2/3 trial of AZD1222 (ChAdOx1 nCoV-19) in healthy adults. For TCRbeta chain sequencing, PBMC samples from trial participants were taken at day 0 and at day 28 after the second dose. From the cysteine up to the phenylalanine, the CDR3 has a length of 15 residues. The sequence is cut down to CDR3 DNA, 45 bases in frame from base 1. After removal of 8 bases from V and 1 base from J, the junction retains 5 bases not matched to a gene. Reading the germline V gene gives CDR1 SGHDN and CDR2 FVKESK.

The CDR3 regions of human TCRbeta chains were subjected to immunosequencing. On the authors' methods: Repertoire TCRs were matched against a reference library of SARS-CoV-2-specific TCRs generated with the MIRA antigen-specificity platform. Breadth meant the fraction of unique TCRs that were SARS-CoV-2-associated, whereas depth meant the fraction of total T cells that were SARS-CoV-2-associated. Using the MIRA data, each spike-specific TCR was assigned both to the spike region to which the TCR was reactive and to a CD4 or CD8 class. Log10-transformed breadth and depth values were compared by one-way ANOVA with Sidak's multiple comparisons tests. What TCRdb holds here is the immuneACCESS table cut down to in-frame rearrangements. Part of the clones is not present; checked against another copy, under half of the missing clones reflect an unresolved V gene, and the others are unexplained. V and J calls and clone size come straight from that table; D and trimming were deduced from the DNA. This sample comprises about 130,000 clones, around 90% of them detected only once. Around 3.8% of the sample is held by the ten biggest clonotypes.

This specimen comes from a study of T cell responses to AZD1222 COVID-19 vaccine (dated by TCRdb to the early 2020s). Regarding the research as a whole: AZD1222 recipients whose second dose came at about 4 weeks and those whose second dose came at about 12 weeks were combined into one group, since spike-specific TCR depth and breadth did not differ between the two schedules. Trial participants were enrolled by age into subgroups of 18-55, 56-69 and 70-plus years, and about 150, 27 and 61 TCR-sequenced participants, respectively, were included in these subgroups. TCR sequencing was performed for 230 to 250 trial participants, of whom about 200 were given two doses of AZD1222 and roughly 25 were given two doses of MenACWY control vaccine. What the research found in general, with its limitations: Participants were mostly white British and included more females than males, and it was suggested by the authors that clonal diversity may have been underestimated. Conclusions about previously exposed vaccinees are limited, since just 5 or 6 AZD1222 recipients were seropositive for SARS-CoV-2 at baseline. The whole spike protein was spanned by vaccine-associated CD4 TCRs, and dominant responses were seen in regions 160-218 and 743-854. No day 14 peak-response samples were available, so repertoires were characterized only after the peak T cell response. After two AZD1222 doses, spike-specific TCR breadth and depth were significantly higher than at day 0 and than in MenACWY recipients. Reportedly, almost half of the unique spike-specific TCRs recognized epitopes lying outside the regions that are mutated in the B.1.351 and B.1.1.7 variants. In the small 56-69-year group, the increase in depth fell short of significance, most likely because of low power.

The TCR comes from an adult in good health. Sequences were derived from peripheral blood, sampled on day 0 of AZD1222 vaccination. The rearrangement joined TRBV14 to TRBJ2-3, with 11 bases in between that match TRBD2. The CDR3 here reads CASSLGLAGTDTQYF. The DNA sequence follows: TGTGCCAGCTCCCTGGGACTAGCGGGCACAGATACGCAGTATTTT.